The 22 T cell receptor beta chains reported below all come from one sample, sequenced in a study of T cell responses to AZD1222 COVID-19 vaccine. The repertoire was sequenced with immunoSEQ multiplex PCR; TCRdb's copy has only in-frame clones and lacks some. This sample has about 140,000 clones, with roughly 90% found just once. Sequenced here: peripheral blood, sampled on day 0 of AZD1222 vaccination. The receptors derive from an adult in good health.

The chain is built from TRBV5-6 and TRBJ2-5; the match to TRBD2 covers 12 bases. Germline V gene sequence: CDR1 SGHDT, CDR2 YYEEEE. The CDR3 loop spans 16 amino acids. Trimming took 0 bases from V and 7 from J; bases not matched to a gene: 7. The CDR3 sequence: CASSLGLAGEVGTQYF. The CDR3 DNA is TGTGCCAGCAGCTTGGGACTAGCGGGGGAGGTGGGGACCCAGTACTTC.

The chain recombines TRBV4-1 with TRBJ1-2; D unclear. This CDR3 is 15 amino acids long. Germline V lookup: CDR1 MGHRA, CDR2 YSYEKL. With 0 bases removed from V and 1 base from J, the gap between germline ends came to 9 bases. DNA of the CDR3: TGCGCCAGCAGCCAAGATCCTAGGAGTAACTATGGCTACACCTTC. Translation gives CASSQDPRSNYGYTF.

In this sample, this clone turned up a few times. The chain combines TRBV9 with TRBJ2-1; tentatively, D is TRBD2 (7 bases). The length of the CDR3 is 19 residues. Trimming removed 7 bases from V and 5 bases from J, with 31 bases in between. The V gene's germline CDR1 is SGDLS and CDR2 YYNGEE. Here the CDR3 DNA reads TGTGCCAGCTCCCCCCGGGGGCGAGCGGGACGCGCCTGGGACAATGAGCAGTTCTTC. Translating it yields CASSPRGRAGRAWDNEQFF.

V is TRBV7-9 and J is TRBJ2-3; 9 bases match TRBD2. The CDR3 has 16 amino acids. Trimming took 2 bases from V and 6 from J; bases not matched to a gene: 9. Germline V gene lookup returns CDR1 SEHNR and CDR2 FQNEAQ (reference sequence). CDR3: CASSLLGGRDGDTQYF. The CDR3 region has the DNA TGTGCCAGCAGCTTACTCGGCGGGAGGGATGGGGATACGCAGTATTTT.

The chain links TRBV6-2 or TRBV6-3 to TRBJ1-1; no clear D gene. This CDR3 region has 14 residues. Per germline, CDR1 MNHEY and CDR2 SVGEGT. V dropped 5 bases and J dropped 0 bases, with 10 bases sitting between them. CDR3 region: CASSQPRVNTEAFF. The CDR3 bases are TGTGCCAGCAGTCAACCCCGGGTGAACACTGAAGCTTTCTTT.

The V call is TRBV28, the J call TRBJ2-5, with 11 bases lining up with TRBD2. The CDR3 loop spans 15 amino acids. V lost 4 bases to trimming and J lost 5 bases; unmatched junction nucleotides: 6. In germline, CDR1 is MDHEN, CDR2 SYDVKM. The CDR3: CASSSPGTSGETQYF. As DNA, the CDR3 is TGTGCCAGCAGTTCCCCCGGGACTAGCGGCGAGACCCAGTACTTC.

V gene TRBV18 combines with J gene TRBJ2-1; 15 positions agree with TRBD2. Losses at the gene ends were 4 bases for V and 0 bases for J; bases not matched to a gene: 7. The CDR3 consists of 19 residues. Germline CDR1 and CDR2: KGHSH and LQKENI. The CDR3 bases are TGTGCCAGCTCACAACCGGGACTAGCGGGAGGTAGCTCCTACAATGAGCAGTTCTTC. It yields the protein CASSQPGLAGGSSYNEQFF.

The chain is built from TRBV10-1 and TRBJ2-3; TRBD2 agrees at 12 bases. The CDR3 runs to 19 residues. The trim removed 6 bases at V and 0 bases at J, leaving 13 bases unmatched. Germline CDR1 WNHNN, CDR2 SYGVQD (reference sequence). The CDR3: CASRTIGLAGRFSTDTQYF. The CDR3 DNA follows: TGCGCCAGCAGAACCATTGGACTAGCGGGACGCTTCAGCACAGATACGCAGTATTTT.

This chain uses TRBV11-2 with TRBJ2-5; D not resolved. Germline V gene data show CDR1 as SGHAT and CDR2 as FQNNGV. This CDR3 contains 12 residues. The V end lost 5 bases, the J end lost 0 bases, and 4 bases lay between the germline ends. The CDR3 DNA reads as TGTGCCAGCAGCATTAACCAAGAGACCCAGTACTTC. Amino acids: CASSINQETQYF.

This chain connects TRBV4-2 to TRBJ2-1, with D unclear. Germline loops: CDR1 LGHNA, CDR2 YNFKEQ. CDR3 length: 16 amino acids. V lost 0 bases, J lost 0 bases, and 9 bases lay in between. CDR3 amino acids: CASSQEFLSSYNEQFF. The CDR3 DNA sequence: TGTGCCAGCAGCCAAGAATTTCTGAGCTCCTACAATGAGCAGTTCTTC.

The chain uses TRBV30 and TRBJ2-7, with 7 bases identical to TRBD2. This CDR3 region has 14 residues. Trimming removed 2 bases from V and 0 bases from J; junction bases left unmatched: 4. The germline V gene encodes CDR1 GTSNPN and CDR2 SVGIG (reference sequence). CDR3 sequence: CAWSMGGLSYEQYF. The CDR3 DNA reads TGTGCCTGGAGTATGGGAGGGCTCTCCTACGAGCAGTACTTC.

The CDR3 nucleotides are TGCGCCAGCAGCTTGGTGTACAGGGGTGGTACTAGCGGGAGCTACGAGCAGTACTTC. It codes for CASSLVYRGGTSGSYEQYF. The chain couples TRBV5-1 to TRBJ2-7; 11 bases are shared with TRBD2. CDR1 is SGHRS and CDR2 is YFSETQ in the germline V gene. Unmatched junction bases numbered 14, after V lost 0 bases and J lost 3 bases. This CDR3 comprises 19 residues.

This chain links TRBV3-1 (or the pseudogene TRBV3-2) with TRBJ2-3, with 10 bases identical to TRBD2. The germline V gene encodes CDR1 LGHDT and CDR2 YNNKEL (reference sequence). The length of the CDR3 is 14 residues. The junction had 5 bases not matched to a gene; V was cut back by 9 bases and J by 2 bases. In DNA form, the CDR3 reads TGTGCCAGAACTAGCGGGACGTACACAGATACGCAGTATTTT. Its translation is CARTSGTYTDTQYF.

Of note for this clone: This specimen includes other DNA sequences encoding the same CDR3. This chain joins TRBV9 and TRBJ1-4; the D is unclear. Germline CDR1 reads SGDLS; CDR2 reads YYNGEE. Trimming stripped 0 bases from V and 0 bases from J, with 3 bases between. There are 14 residues in the CDR3. CDR3 nucleotides: TGTGCCAGCAGCGTAGGCGCAACTAATGAAAAACTGTTTTTT. Protein: CASSVGATNEKLFF. Combining the CDR3 with reference TRBV9 and TRBJ1-4 gives the whole variable domain DSGVTQTPKHLITATGQRVTLRCSPRSGDLSVYWYQQSLDQGLQFLIQYYNGEERAKGNILERFSAQQFPDLHSELNLSSLELGDSALYFCASSVGATNEKLFFGSGTQLSVL.

J is TRBJ1-6 and V is TRBV5-5, with 8 bases that match TRBD1. CDR1 is SGHKS and CDR2 is YYEKEE in the germline V gene (reference sequence). CDR3 length: 16 residues. Germline trimming cut 4 bases from V and 7 bases from J; bases unmatched to any gene: 10. CDR3 sequence reads: CASSRNQGARNSPLHF. The CDR3 nucleotides read TGTGCCAGCAGCAGAAATCAGGGGGCGAGGAATTCACCCCTCCACTTT.

V and J are TRBV7-8 and TRBJ2-1, with a possible D match to TRBD2 (6 bases). Per the germline V gene, CDR1 is SGHVS and CDR2 is FQNEAQ. The CDR3 consists of 16 residues. V gave up 5 bases and J gave up 2 bases, with 16 bases separating them. The chain's CDR3 is CASSLGGDWTYNEQFF. Here the CDR3 DNA reads TGTGCCAGCAGCCTGGGCGGGGACTGGACCTACAATGAGCAGTTCTTC.

A single count supports this clone. The chain recombines TRBV5-1 with TRBJ1-1, with TRBD1 matching over 8 bases. This CDR3 region has 16 residues. Looked up from germline, CDR1 is SGHRS and CDR2 is YFSETQ. Germline trimming cut 4 bases from V and 4 bases from J; bases unmatched to any gene: 12. The CDR3 loop is CASSPVSRGPVTEAFF. In DNA, the CDR3 is TGCGCCAGCAGCCCAGTAAGCAGGGGGCCGGTCACTGAAGCTTTCTTT.

V gene TRBV7-9 combines with J gene TRBJ2-1; the match to TRBD2 covers 7 bases. The CDR3 runs 18 residues. Trimming cost V 3 bases and J 2 bases; bases outside gene matches: 13. The germline gives CDR1 SEHNR, CDR2 FQNEAQ (reference sequence). The CDR3 bases are TGTGCCAGCAGCTTTTTGGCGGGAGCAAGAAGGACCTACAATGAGCAGTTCTTC. This translates into CASSFLAGARRTYNEQFF.

The chain has TRBV19 and TRBJ1-1; D may be TRBD1 (6 bases). The CDR3 has 14 residues. V lost 5 bases to trimming and J lost 3 bases, with 13 bases between them. Germline V gene sequence: CDR1 LNHDA, CDR2 SQIVND (reference sequence). The CDR3 reads CASSVWGLDTEAFF. CDR3 nucleotide sequence: TGTGCCAGTAGTGTCTGGGGGCTAGACACTGAAGCTTTCTTT. The full variable domain, in which reference TRBV19 and TRBJ1-1 provide the parts outside the CDR3, is DGGITQSPKYLFRKEGQNVTLSCEQNLNHDAMYWYRQDPGQGLRLIYYSQIVNDFQKGDIAEGYSVSREKKESFPLTVTSAQKNPTAFYLCASSVWGLDTEAFFGQGTRLTVV.

The table lists this clone with many counts. This chain connects TRBV7-2 to TRBJ1-5; possibly TRBD1 for D (5 bases). Deletions cut 2 bases from V and 2 bases from J, with 7 bases between. From germline, CDR1 is SGHTA and CDR2 FQGNSA. The CDR3 runs 14 residues. This CDR3 is CASSLKGGNQPQHF. The CDR3 region has the DNA TGTGCCAGCAGCTTAAAAGGGGGCAATCAGCCCCAGCATTTT.

The chain employs TRBV28 and TRBJ2-5; 9 bases match TRBD2. This CDR3 spans 14 amino acids. V trimming: 5 bases; J trimming: 4 bases; junction bases outside the gene matches: 5. Germline values: CDR1 MDHEN, CDR2 SYDVKM. CDR3 sequence reads: CASSTAGGLETQYF. CDR3 DNA sequence: TGTGCCAGCAGTACGGCGGGAGGGTTAGAGACCCAGTACTTC.

V is TRBV28 and J is TRBJ2-7, with D possibly TRBD2 on 6 matching bases. CDR3 length equals 12 residues. The germline V gene encodes CDR1 MDHEN and CDR2 SYDVKM. Between the trimmed V and J ends, which lost 6 bases and 5 bases, there was a span of 11 bases. CDR3: CASSWGLDEQYF. CDR3 nucleotide sequence: TGTGCCAGCAGCTGGGGACTGGACGAGCAGTACTTC.